These T cell receptor beta chains were read from a single sample in a study of beta chain features in type 1 diabetes. Profiling relied on immunoSEQ multiplex PCR, and the TCRdb table lists in-frame clones only, not all of them. The sample lists 350,000 to 450,000 clones, around 16% occurring once. Sequencing input: naive CD4+ T cells from blood. These receptors were collected from a woman aged 18-29 years in good health. Both conserved end residues are part of each CDR3. A D gene is named only where the DNA matches it firmly. Clone size is not always given. Where it is, it says once, few, many or a class for expanded clones.

D gene,clone size,J gene,V gene,CDR3 protein,CDR3 DNA
TRBD1,NA,TRBJ1-2,TRBV28,CASRPGQAYGYTF,TGTGCCAGCAGACCAGGACAGGCCTATGGCTACACCTTC
NA,NA,TRBJ2-7,TRBV29-1,CSVGTWRTYEQYF,TGCAGCGTTGGAACCTGGAGAACCTACGAGCAGTACTTC
TRBD1,few,TRBJ2-7,TRBV5-1,CASSFGQGTIYEQYF,TGCGCCAGCAGCTTCGGACAGGGCACCATCTACGAGCAGTACTTC
NA,few,TRBJ2-1,TRBV29-1,CSVVRRALNNEQFF,TGCAGCGTTGTAAGGCGGGCCCTCAACAATGAGCAGTTCTTC
NA,few,TRBJ2-1,TRBV14,CASSQYSDSGFNEQFF,TGTGCCAGCAGCCAATATTCGGACAGCGGTTTCAATGAGCAGTTCTTC
TRBD1,few,TRBJ2-7,TRBV27,CASSLDRVEQYF,TGTGCCAGCAGTTTAGACAGGGTCGAGCAGTACTTC
TRBD1,NA,TRBJ1-2,TRBV30,CASGQNYGYTF,TGTGCCTCGGGACAGAACTATGGCTACACCTTC
NA,few,TRBJ1-5,TRBV7-9,CASSLFGDSNQPQHF,TGTGCCAGCAGCTTATTCGGAGATAGCAATCAGCCCCAGCATTTT
TRBD2,NA,TRBJ2-1,TRBV18,CASSPEAGVNEQFF,TGTGCCAGCTCACCAGAGGCGGGAGTCAATGAGCAGTTCTTC
NA,few,TRBJ1-1,TRBV29-1,CSVEHPFRAEAFF,TGCAGCGTGGAACACCCTTTTCGGGCTGAAGCTTTCTTT
TRBD1,few,TRBJ2-1,TRBV9,CASSVEGRGPNEQFF,TGTGCCAGCAGCGTAGAAGGAAGGGGGCCCAATGAGCAGTTCTTC
NA,few,TRBJ2-5,TRBV30,CAWSVSRSSRVQETQYF,TGTGCCTGGAGTGTTTCGCGGTCGAGTCGGGTCCAAGAGACCCAGTACTTC
NA,NA,TRBJ1-2,TRBV30,CAWSVHGDSYTF,TGTGCCTGGAGTGTACATGGGGACAGCTACACCTTC
NA,few,TRBJ2-5,TRBV13,CASSLGAGSGETQYF,TGTGCCAGCAGCTTAGGGGCAGGGTCAGGAGAGACCCAGTACTTC
TRBD1,few,TRBJ1-2,TRBV9,CASSEGQGNYGYTF,TGTGCCAGCAGCGAGGGACAGGGGAACTATGGCTACACCTTC
TRBD1,NA,TRBJ1-1,TRBV29-1,CSVLPGTGEAFF,TGCAGCGTTTTACCCGGGACAGGGGAAGCTTTCTTT
TRBD2,NA,TRBJ2-1,TRBV30,CAWSFRTSGRNEQFF,TGTGCCTGGAGTTTCAGGACTAGCGGGAGAAATGAGCAGTTCTTC
TRBD1,NA,TRBJ1-2,TRBV6-5,CASRTGGLYGYTF,TGTGCCAGCAGGACAGGGGGACTCTATGGCTACACCTTC
TRBD1,NA,TRBJ1-1,TRBV4-3,CASSQDATGLGTEAFF,TGCGCCAGCAGCCAAGACGCGACAGGGCTGGGGACTGAAGCTTTCTTT
NA,few,TRBJ2-5,TRBV28,CASSHPSLQETQYF,TGTGCCAGCAGTCATCCCTCCCTACAAGAGACCCAGTACTTC
TRBD1,NA,TRBJ2-6,TRBV9,CASSVAFAGGSSGANVLTF,TGTGCCAGCAGCGTAGCTTTCGCAGGGGGCTCCTCTGGGGCCAACGTCCTGACTTTC
NA,NA,TRBJ1-4,TRBV28,CASSSVNEKLFF,TGTGCCAGCAGTTCGGTTAATGAAAAACTGTTTTTT
TRBD2,NA,TRBJ2-1,TRBV30,CACPAGVGYDEQFF,TGTGCCTGTCCCGCGGGAGTTGGGTACGATGAGCAGTTCTTC
TRBD2,few,TRBJ2-5,TRBV12-5,CASGTNGGGTQYF,TGTGCTAGTGGCACAAACGGGGGGGGGACCCAGTACTTC
TRBD1,NA,TRBJ2-7,TRBV30,CAWSVGTGVHEQYF,TGTGCCTGGAGTGTCGGGACAGGGGTCCACGAGCAGTACTTC
NA,few,TRBJ2-1,TRBV20-1,CSAGYNEQFF,TGCAGTGCCGGTTACAATGAGCAGTTCTTC
NA,few,TRBJ1-1,TRBV18,CASSHREGRTEAFF,TGTGCCAGCTCCCACAGGGAGGGTAGAACTGAAGCTTTCTTT
NA,NA,TRBJ2-1,TRBV28,CASSYPGSFWYEQFF,TGTGCCAGCAGTTACCCGGGGTCCTTCTGGTATGAGCAGTTCTTC
TRBD1,NA,TRBJ2-4,TRBV30,CAWALGQGVQYF,TGTGCCTGGGCTTTAGGACAGGGGGTTCAGTACTTC